What follows describes a single T cell receptor (beta chain). The antigen is unknown. The data originate from a study of a mutant IDH1 vaccine in newly diagnosed glioma. Sequencing was performed with immunoSEQ multiplex PCR; in TCRdb, only in-frame clones are kept and a portion is missing. The table has about 32,000 clones, more than 75% seen once. The time point is: week 35, safety follow-up. Each vaccine dose was 300 ug of mutant IDH1 20-mer peptide, with topical imiquimod. Eight vaccine doses were administered to patients at weeks 1, 3, 5, 7, 11, 15, 19 and 23. This CDR3 has 15 residues. Germline V gene lookup returns CDR1 SEHNR and CDR2 FQNEAQ (reference sequence). V gave up 1 base and J gave up 2 bases, with 12 bases separating them.

This TCR was recovered from a middle-aged woman with glioma. This sequence joins TRBV7-9 and TRBJ2-7; D is unclear. The sample was PBMCs, taken from a glioma patient whose treatment included an IDH1 peptide vaccine. This CDR3 reads CASSLGVSSPYEQYF. The CDR3 DNA reads as TGTGCCAGCAGCTTAGGTGTCTCCTCCCCCTACGAGCAGTACTTC.